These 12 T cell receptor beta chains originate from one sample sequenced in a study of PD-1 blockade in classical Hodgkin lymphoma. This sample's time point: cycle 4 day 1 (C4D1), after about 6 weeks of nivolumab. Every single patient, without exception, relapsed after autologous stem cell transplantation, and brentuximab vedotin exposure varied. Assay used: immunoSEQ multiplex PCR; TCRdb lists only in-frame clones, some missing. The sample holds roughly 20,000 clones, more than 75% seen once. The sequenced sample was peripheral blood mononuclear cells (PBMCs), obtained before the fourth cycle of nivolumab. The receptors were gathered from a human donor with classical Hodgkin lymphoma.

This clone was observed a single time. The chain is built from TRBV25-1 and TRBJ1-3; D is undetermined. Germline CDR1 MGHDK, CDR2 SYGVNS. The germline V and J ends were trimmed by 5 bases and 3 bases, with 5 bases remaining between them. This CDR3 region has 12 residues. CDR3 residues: CASSRFGNTIYF. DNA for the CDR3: TGTGCCAGCAGTCGATTTGGAAACACCATATATTTT.

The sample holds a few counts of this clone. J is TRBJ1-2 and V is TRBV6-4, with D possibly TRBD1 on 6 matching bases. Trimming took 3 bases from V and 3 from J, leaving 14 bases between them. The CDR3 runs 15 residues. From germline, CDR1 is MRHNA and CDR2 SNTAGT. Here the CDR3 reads CASSDERGIYYGYTF. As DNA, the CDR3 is TGTGCCAGCAGTGATGAGAGGGGGATCTACTATGGCTACACCTTC.

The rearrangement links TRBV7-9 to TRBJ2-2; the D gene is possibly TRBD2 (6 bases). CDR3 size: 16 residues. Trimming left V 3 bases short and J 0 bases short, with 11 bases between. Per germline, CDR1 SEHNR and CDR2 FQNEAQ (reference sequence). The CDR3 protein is CASSLVGGSNTGELFF. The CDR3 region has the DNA TGTGCCAGCAGCTTGGTGGGGGGATCGAACACCGGGGAGCTGTTTTTT.

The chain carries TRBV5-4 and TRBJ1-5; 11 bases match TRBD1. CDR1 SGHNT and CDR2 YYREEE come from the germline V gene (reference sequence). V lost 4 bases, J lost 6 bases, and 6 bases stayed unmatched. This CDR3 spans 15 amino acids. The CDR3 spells CASSLGTGGSQPQHF. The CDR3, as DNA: TGTGCCAGCAGCCTAGGGACAGGGGGAAGTCAGCCCCAGCATTTT.

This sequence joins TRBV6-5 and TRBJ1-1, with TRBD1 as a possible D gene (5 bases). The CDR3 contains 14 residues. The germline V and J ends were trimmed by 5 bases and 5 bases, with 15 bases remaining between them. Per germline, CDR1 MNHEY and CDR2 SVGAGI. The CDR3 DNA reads TGTGCCAGCAGTCGCCGGGACCCACGAACTGAAGCTTTCTTT. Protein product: CASSRRDPRTEAFF.

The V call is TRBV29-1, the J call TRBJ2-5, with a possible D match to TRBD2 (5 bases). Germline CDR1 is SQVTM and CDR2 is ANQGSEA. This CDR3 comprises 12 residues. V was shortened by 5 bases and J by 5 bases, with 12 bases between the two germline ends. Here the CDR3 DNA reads TGCAGCGTTCGACCCGGCGGGGAGACCCAGTACTTC. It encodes CSVRPGGETQYF.

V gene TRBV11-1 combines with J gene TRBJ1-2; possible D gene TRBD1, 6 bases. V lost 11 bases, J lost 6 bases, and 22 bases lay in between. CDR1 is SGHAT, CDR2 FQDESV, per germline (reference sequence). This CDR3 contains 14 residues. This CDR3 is CAPQRDKQGHGYTF. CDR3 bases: TGTGCCCCGCAAAGGGATAAGCAGGGGCATGGCTACACCTTC.

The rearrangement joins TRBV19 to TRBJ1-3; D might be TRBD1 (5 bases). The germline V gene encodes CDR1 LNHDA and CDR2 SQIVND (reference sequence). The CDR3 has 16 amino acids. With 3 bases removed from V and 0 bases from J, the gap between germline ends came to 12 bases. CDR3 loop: CASSIVQGSSGNTIYF. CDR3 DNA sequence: TGTGCCAGTAGTATTGTTCAGGGCAGCTCTGGAAACACCATATATTTT.

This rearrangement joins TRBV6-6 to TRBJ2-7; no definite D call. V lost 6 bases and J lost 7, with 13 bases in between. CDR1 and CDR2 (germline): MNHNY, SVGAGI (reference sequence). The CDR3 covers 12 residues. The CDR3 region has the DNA TGTGCCAGCAGCCCCGGACCGGGTGAGCAGTACTTC. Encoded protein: CASSPGPGEQYF.

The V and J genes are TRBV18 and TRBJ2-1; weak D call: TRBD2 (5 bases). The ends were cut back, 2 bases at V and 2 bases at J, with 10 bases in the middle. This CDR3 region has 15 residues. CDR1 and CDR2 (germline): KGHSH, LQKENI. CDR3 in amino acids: CASSPEVATYNEQFF. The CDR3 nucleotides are TGTGCCAGCTCACCAGAGGTAGCGACCTACAATGAGCAGTTCTTC. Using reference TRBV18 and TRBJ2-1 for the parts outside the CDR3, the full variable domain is NAGVMQNPRHLVRRRGQEARLRCSPMKGHSHVYWYRQLPEEGLKFMVYLQKENIIDESGMPKERFSAEFPKEGPSILRIQQVVRGDSAAYFCASSPEVATYNEQFFGPGTRLTVL.

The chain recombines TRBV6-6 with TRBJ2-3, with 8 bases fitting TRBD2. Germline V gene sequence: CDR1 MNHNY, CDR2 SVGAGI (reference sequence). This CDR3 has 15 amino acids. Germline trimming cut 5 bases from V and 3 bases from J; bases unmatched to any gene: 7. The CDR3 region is CASSRAGGRTDTQYF. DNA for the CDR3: TGTGCCAGCAGTCGTGCGGGGGGAAGAACAGATACGCAGTATTTT.

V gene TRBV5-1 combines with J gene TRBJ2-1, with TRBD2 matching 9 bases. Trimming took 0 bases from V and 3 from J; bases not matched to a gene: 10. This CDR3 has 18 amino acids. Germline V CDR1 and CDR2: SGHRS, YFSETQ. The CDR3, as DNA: TGCGCCAGCAGCTTGGAGGCGGGGGGGCTCATAAACTACAATGAGCAGTTCTTC. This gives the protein CASSLEAGGLINYNEQFF.